The T cell receptor (beta chain) described here comes from a study of Ad26.COV2.S vaccination and SARS-CoV-2 variants listed by TCRdb under 2021. For the study in its entirety: Donors in the vaccine arm were drawn from COV1001, a multicentre, randomized, double-blind, placebo-controlled phase I-IIa trial testing Ad26.COV2.S in healthy adults. TCRbeta repertoire sequencing served as the tool for gauging how specific and how broad the SARS-CoV-2-reactive T cell receptors were following Ad26.COV2.S vaccination. Participants in the trial were split at random into five groups of five each, receiving low-dose or high-dose Ad26.COV2.S once or twice, or else placebo on both occasions. A total of some 30 samples were included in the TCR-sequenced set, comprising 19 Ad26.COV2.S vaccine recipients, 5 placebo recipients and 8 SARS-CoV-2 convalescent individuals. Dosing of Ad26.COV2.S was intramuscular, at either 5x10^10 or 1x10^11 viral particles, delivered as one shot or as two shots spaced 56 days apart. Blinding of investigators to trial group allocation was maintained during experiments and outcome assessment.

The immunoSEQ Assay was used to sequence TCRbeta CDR3 regions. After extraction, genomic DNA underwent amplification by bias-controlled multiplex PCR, followed by high-throughput sequencing. The study's processing was this. To quantify the absolute abundance of each unique TCRbeta CDR3 region, sequences were collapsed and filtered. Usable DNA was measured by amplifying reference genes present in all nucleated cells, and TCRbeta template counts were normalized to that usable DNA to estimate T cell fraction. Repertoire TCRs were annotated as SARS-CoV-2-specific when V gene, CDR3 amino acid sequence and J gene were exactly matched to a known reactive TCR set. The reference SARS-CoV-2 TCR set was derived from MIRA and filtered for enrichment in COVID-19-positive ImmuneCODE repertoires, a step that removed public or cross-reactive TCRs. Using the MIRA antigens, annotated TCRs were further analysed by specific ORF or by position within an ORF. Breadth was defined as annotated unique rearrangements over total unique productive rearrangements; depth was the summed frequency of those rearrangements. TCR breadth was compared between groups using two-sided Wilcoxon rank-sum tests. Entries here come from immuneACCESS through TCRdb and include only in-frame sequences with V and J called. Some clones fail to appear in such tables; in the studies checked, an unresolved V gene covers under half of the shortfall, and the cause of the remainder is unknown. For V, J and clone size, that table is used; D and trimming come from the DNA. This sample lists about 320,000 clones; roughly nine tenths were detected once. 5.5% of the sample belongs to the ten largest clones.

As for this clone: Its antigen target is currently unknown. No much larger clonotype is one base removed from it; base qualities were not supplied.

V and J are truncated by 7 bases and 10 bases respectively, leaving an intervening sequence of 17 bases. From its cysteine to its phenylalanine, the CDR3 spans 14 amino acids. Solely the CDR3 DNA is kept, with 42 bases framed from the first base. Sequences MNHEY (CDR1) and SMNVEV (CDR2) are obtained from the germline V gene (reference sequence). General conclusions and limits of the study: Substantial breadth of spike-specific CD8+ and CD4+ T cell responses was reported after vaccination. Ad26.COV2.S recipients had higher spike-specific TCR breadth than placebo recipients (P = 0.0014). The authors noted that total T cell responses may have been underestimated by the TCR breadth and depth analyses. Vaccine and placebo recipients had comparable non-spike TCR breadth, which fits with the vaccine containing only spike. The study was not powered for comparison of responses between vaccine doses or regimens.

Taken with the paper, the label for treatment or condition translates to: over 15 received Ad26.COV2.S at low or high dose, single or two shots; about five received placebo; per-sample allocation not given. For vaccine and placebo recipients, the sequenced repertoires came from samples collected on day 63 after the first injection. In Cohort 1b, around 23 adults aged 18-55 years were enrolled at a single site in Boston, USA, between 29 July and 7 August 2020. Ad26.COV2.S was a replication-incompetent adenovirus type 26 vector that expressed a prefusion-stabilized SARS-CoV-2 spike protein derived from the original Wuhan strain.

Material: peripheral blood, obtained in a trial of Ad26.COV2.S vaccine versus placebo. The rearrangement joined TRBV27 to TRBJ1-6; a weak D assignment points to TRBD1 (5 bases agree). The TCR comes from a person between 18 and 65 years old who received the Ad26.COV2.S COVID-19 vaccine or a placebo. The sequence in DNA is TGTGCCAGCACACCTGGGGGACCCAGGTCACCCCTCCACTTT. The resulting protein is CASTPGGPRSPLHF.